These 28 T cell receptor beta chains were sequenced from one sample in a study of blood T cell repertoires in COVID-19. The table came from immunoSEQ multiplex PCR; TCRdb's copy has only in-frame clones and leaves some out. The sample holds approximately 150,000 clones, 84% seen once. Input material: peripheral blood. The receptors derive from a human donor in a cohort sampled during active COVID-19.

V gene TRBV12-3 or TRBV12-4 combines with J gene TRBJ1-2, with D possibly being TRBD1 (5 bases). Trimming cost V 3 bases and J 4 bases, with 9 bases left between them. This CDR3 has 13 residues. CDR3 in amino acids: CASSFQGFYGYTF. The CDR3 coding sequence is TGTGCCAGCAGTTTCCAGGGATTCTATGGCTACACCTTC.

This clone was recorded a few times. The rearrangement joins TRBV6-5 to TRBJ1-2, with a weak D call TRBD1 (6 bases). Between the trimmed V and J ends, which lost 4 bases and 8 bases, there was a span of 17 bases. CDR3 length: 14 amino acids. Germline V lookup: CDR1 MNHEY, CDR2 SVGAGI. The CDR3 region has the DNA TGTGCCAGCAGTTCCCTCCAACAGGGTAGAGGCTACACCTTC. It encodes CASSSLQQGRGYTF.

Worth noting for this clone: Compared with germline, one end of the junction differs, possibly owing to a read error. CDR3 coding DNA: TGTGCTAGCAGCACGGACAGGGAAGAGACCCAGTACTTC. Protein: CASSTDREETQYF. The V and J genes are TRBV7-7 and TRBJ2-5, with 8 bases matching TRBD1. The CDR3 is made up of 13 amino acids. Germline CDR1 reads SSHAT; CDR2 reads FNYEAQ (reference sequence).

The chain links TRBV10-3 to TRBJ2-4; D perhaps matches TRBD1 (7 bases). The CDR3 is 16 residues long. V was clipped by 4 bases and J by 1 base, with 14 bases between them. The V gene's germline CDR1 is ENHRY and CDR2 SYGVKD. CDR3 DNA: TGTGCCATCAGTGTGGGTTCAGGGGGGGCCAAAAACATTCAGTACTTC. Translating it yields CAISVGSGGAKNIQYF.

The chain recombines TRBV28 with TRBJ2-3; the match to TRBD1 covers 8 bases. Germline V lookup: CDR1 MDHEN, CDR2 SYDVKM. V trimming: 3 bases; J trimming: 6 bases; junction bases outside the gene matches: 2. The CDR3 runs 13 residues. CDR3 sequence (DNA): TGTGCCAGCAGTTTCCAGGGGGCGGATACGCAGTATTTT. Translating gives CASSFQGADTQYF.

A few counts support this clone. The genes are TRBV5-4 and TRBJ2-2, with D possibly being TRBD1 (5 bases). The V gene's germline CDR1 is SGHNT and CDR2 YYREEE (reference sequence). The CDR3 is 15 amino acids. Trimming removed 5 bases at V and 3 bases at J, with 14 bases between. The CDR3 loop reads CASRSTDPHTGELFF. The CDR3 DNA reads TGTGCCAGCAGATCGACAGACCCGCACACCGGGGAGCTGTTTTTT.

About this clone: The sample carries other DNA sequences with the same CDR3. The J gene is TRBJ1-5, the V gene TRBV7-8, with unresolved D. Germline CDR1 and CDR2: SGHVS and FQNEAQ. V shed 1 base and J shed 0 bases, with 10 bases lying between them. This CDR3 has 16 amino acids. CDR3 protein: CASSLGGGYSNQPQHF. DNA for the CDR3: TGTGCCAGCAGCTTAGGGGGAGGATATAGCAATCAGCCCCAGCATTTT.

The rearrangement joins TRBV4-2 to TRBJ2-1; D unresolved. V was cut by 1 base and J by 7 bases, with 8 bases left in between. Germline V gene lookup returns CDR1 LGHNA and CDR2 YNFKEQ. The CDR3 totals 13 residues. The CDR3, as DNA: TGTGCCAGCAGCCAAGCTAACGGTAATGAGCAGTTCTTC. It yields the protein CASSQANGNEQFF.

The chain couples TRBV6-6 to TRBJ2-1; maybe TRBD2 (5 bases). Germline V gene data show CDR1 as MNHNY and CDR2 as SVGAGI (reference sequence). The CDR3 covers 16 residues. With 2 bases removed from V and 2 bases from J, the gap between germline ends came to 13 bases. The CDR3 DNA follows: TGTGCCAGCAGTTACGGTCGGGGAGAGACCTACAATGAGCAGTTCTTC. Protein product: CASSYGRGETYNEQFF.

This clone was seen only a few times. The chain carries TRBV5-8 and TRBJ1-2, with D possibly being TRBD1 (5 bases). V lost 2 bases and J 8 bases, leaving 7 bases between the germline ends. Germline values: CDR1 SGHTS, CDR2 YDEGEE. There are 11 residues in the CDR3. The CDR3 region is CASSFGGGYTF. DNA for the CDR3: TGTGCCAGCAGCTTCGGGGGAGGCTACACCTTC.

A note on this clone: Compared with germline, one end of the junction differs, possibly owing to a read error. The chain links TRBV3-1 (or the pseudogene TRBV3-2) to TRBJ2-3, with 9 positions matching TRBD1. CDR3 length: 14 residues. Germline CDR1 and CDR2: LGHDT and YNNKEL (reference sequence). The CDR3 DNA follows: TGTTCCAGCAGCCGCGGACAGGGGACTGATACGCAGTATTTT. Translated: CSSSRGQGTDTQYF.

This clone has a single count. The chain carries TRBV19 and TRBJ2-7; 7 bases agree with TRBD1. Per germline, CDR1 LNHDA and CDR2 SQIVND (reference sequence). J gave up 5 bases and V 6 bases, and 7 bases lay outside the gene matches. This CDR3 has 13 amino acids. The DNA for the CDR3 is TGTGCCAGTAGCAGACAGGGAATGGACGAGCAGTACTTC. Its translation is CASSRQGMDEQYF.

CDR3 amino acids: CASNRNGDNEQFF. CDR3 nucleotides: TGTGCCAGTAACAGAAACGGGGACAATGAGCAGTTCTTC. The chain is built from TRBV27 and TRBJ2-1, with TRBD2 as a possible D gene (5 bases). This CDR3 has 13 residues. The germline V and J ends were trimmed by 9 bases and 5 bases, with 14 bases remaining between them. Germline assignment: CDR1 MNHEY and CDR2 SMNVEV (reference sequence).

This clone was recorded a few times. This rearrangement joins TRBV29-1 to TRBJ2-1; no clear D gene. Trimming stripped 0 bases from V and 4 bases from J, with 7 bases between. The germline CDR1 and CDR2 sequences are SQVTM and ANQGSEA. This CDR3 spans 13 amino acids. For the CDR3, the DNA is TGCAGCGTTGAAGATATCGGTTACAATGAGCAGTTCTTC. Protein sequence: CSVEDIGYNEQFF.

This clone is a singleton in its sample. The chain employs TRBV5-1 and TRBJ2-3, with 7 bases aligning to TRBD2. This CDR3 has 15 amino acids. Trimming took 0 bases from V and 3 from J; bases not matched to a gene: 4. Germline V gene sequence: CDR1 SGHRS, CDR2 YFSETQ. CDR3 nucleotides: TGCGCCAGCAGCTTGGTTGGGGGGGAGACAGATACGCAGTATTTT. Residues: CASSLVGGETDTQYF.

The J gene is TRBJ1-2, the V gene TRBV5-1, with a weak D call TRBD1 (5 bases). CDR3 length: 14 amino acids. V was pared by 0 bases and J by 4 bases, with 10 bases between. The germline gives CDR1 SGHRS, CDR2 YFSETQ. The CDR3 region is CASSLGGEAYGYTF. The CDR3 DNA follows: TGCGCCAGCAGCTTGGGAGGGGAGGCCTATGGCTACACCTTC.

V is TRBV9 and J is TRBJ2-3; TRBD1 agrees at 9 bases. CDR3 length equals 17 residues. V shed 4 bases and J 6 bases; nucleotides not matched to a gene: 15. In germline, CDR1 is SGDLS, CDR2 YYNGEE. The CDR3, as DNA: TGTGCCAGCAGCTCCTTGGGGGACAGGGTCATAACGGATACGCAGTATTTT. This gives the protein CASSSLGDRVITDTQYF.

This rearrangement joins TRBV21-1 to TRBJ2-5; the D call in the table, TRBD1, was not verified against the DNA. TRBV21-1 is labeled a pseudogene. The CDR3 runs 19 residues. The chain's CDR3 is CASSNPAGRQDGHQETQYF. CDR3 nucleotides: TGTGCCAGCAGCAACCCGGCCGGCAGACAGGACGGACACCAAGAGACCCAGTACTTC.

The sample holds one count of this clone. This sequence joins TRBV2 and TRBJ2-5, with 9 nucleotides matching TRBD2. After removal of 6 bases from V and 5 bases from J, the junction contained 7 bases not matched to a gene. Germline lookup yields CDR1 SNHLY and CDR2 FYNNEI. The CDR3 runs 14 residues. In nucleotides, the CDR3 is TGTGCCAGCAGGGTAGCGGGAGTGGGGGAGACCCAGTACTTC. Amino acids: CASRVAGVGETQYF.

The V call is TRBV19, the J call TRBJ2-2; D perhaps matches TRBD2 (6 bases). There are 16 residues in the CDR3. Trimming pared 3 bases from V and 5 bases from J, leaving 16 bases between. Germline CDR1 LNHDA, CDR2 SQIVND (reference sequence). The CDR3 here is CASSIRRLARTGELFF. For the CDR3, the DNA is TGTGCCAGTAGTATTAGGCGGCTAGCGAGGACCGGGGAGCTGTTTTTT.

This chain connects TRBV15 to TRBJ2-1; 11 bases are a match to TRBD2. Unmatched junction bases numbered 14, after V lost 0 bases and J lost 10 bases. Per germline, CDR1 LNHNV and CDR2 YYDKDF (reference sequence). The CDR3 totals 18 residues. DNA for the CDR3: TGTGCCACCAGCAGAGATAGTATCACTAGCGGGGGAACTGCCGAGCAGTTCTTC. Encoded protein: CATSRDSITSGGTAEQFF.

The chain combines TRBV6-5 with TRBJ1-1; D not resolved. Looked up from germline, CDR1 is MNHEY and CDR2 is SVGAGI. V was shortened by 5 bases and J by 5 bases, with 15 bases between the two germline ends. The CDR3 runs to 14 residues. The DNA for the CDR3 is TGTGCCAGCAGTCCAGGCAGGTTCAAGACTGAAGCTTTCTTT. Its translation: CASSPGRFKTEAFF.

J is TRBJ1-1 and V is TRBV2, with 9 positions matching TRBD1. This CDR3 is built from 14 residues. J gave up 3 bases and V 7 bases, and 6 bases lay outside the gene matches. Looked up from germline, CDR1 is SNHLY and CDR2 is FYNNEI. For the CDR3, the DNA is TGTGCCAGCAATGGACAGGGGTCCGACACTGAAGCTTTCTTT. Translation gives CASNGQGSDTEAFF. The whole variable domain, remainder taken from reference TRBV2 and TRBJ1-1, is EPEVTQTPSHQVTQMGQEVILRCVPISNHLYFYWYRQILGQKVEFLVSFYNNEISEKSEIFDDQFSVERPDGSNFTLKIRSTKLEDSAMYFCASNGQGSDTEAFFGQGTRLTVV.

V gene TRBV20-1 combines with J gene TRBJ2-5, with TRBD2 matching 8 bases. The V gene end was trimmed by 3 bases and the J gene end by 4 bases; junction bases not matched to a gene: 7. Germline CDR1 DFQATT, CDR2 SNEGSKA (reference sequence). The CDR3 consists of 14 residues. The CDR3 nucleotides are TGCAGTGCTAGTTGGGCGGGGGGCCCAGAGACCCAGTACTTC. Residues: CSASWAGGPETQYF.

The chain uses TRBV9 and TRBJ2-1, with TRBD2 as a possible D gene (5 bases). V lost 4 bases to trimming and J lost 0 bases, with 11 bases between them. This CDR3 is 15 amino acids long. Germline V lookup: CDR1 SGDLS, CDR2 YYNGEE. CDR3 DNA sequence: TGTGCCAGCAGCCCGCGGACTCCCTCCTACAATGAGCAGTTCTTC. Its protein product is CASSPRTPSYNEQFF.

The genes are TRBV15 and TRBJ2-7, with 10 bases that match TRBD2. The CDR3 totals 14 residues. Germline V gene data show CDR1 as LNHNV and CDR2 as YYDKDF (reference sequence). With 1 base clipped from V and 6 bases from J, the junction kept 3 bases outside the gene matches. CDR3: CATSRVLAGTEQYF. In nucleotides, the CDR3 is TGTGCCACCAGCAGAGTACTAGCGGGGACCGAGCAGTACTTC.

This clone was recorded once. The chain is built from TRBV19 and TRBJ1-4; TRBD1 aligns across 8 bases. Trimming cost V 6 bases and J 6 bases; bases outside gene matches: 6. The germline CDR1 and CDR2 sequences are LNHDA and SQIVND (reference sequence). The CDR3 runs 14 residues. The CDR3 coding sequence is TGTGCCAGTAGCGACCAGGGGGCGGATGAAAAACTGTTTTTT. Translated, it gives CASSDQGADEKLFF.

J is TRBJ1-6 and V is TRBV25-1; 7 positions match TRBD1. The length of the CDR3 is 15 residues. Per germline, CDR1 MGHDK and CDR2 SYGVNS. The trim removed 3 bases at V and 9 bases at J, leaving 8 bases unmatched. As DNA, the CDR3 is TGTGCCAGCAGTGACCGGTCAGGGGGTCGTTCACCCCTCCACTTT. This encodes CASSDRSGGRSPLHF.